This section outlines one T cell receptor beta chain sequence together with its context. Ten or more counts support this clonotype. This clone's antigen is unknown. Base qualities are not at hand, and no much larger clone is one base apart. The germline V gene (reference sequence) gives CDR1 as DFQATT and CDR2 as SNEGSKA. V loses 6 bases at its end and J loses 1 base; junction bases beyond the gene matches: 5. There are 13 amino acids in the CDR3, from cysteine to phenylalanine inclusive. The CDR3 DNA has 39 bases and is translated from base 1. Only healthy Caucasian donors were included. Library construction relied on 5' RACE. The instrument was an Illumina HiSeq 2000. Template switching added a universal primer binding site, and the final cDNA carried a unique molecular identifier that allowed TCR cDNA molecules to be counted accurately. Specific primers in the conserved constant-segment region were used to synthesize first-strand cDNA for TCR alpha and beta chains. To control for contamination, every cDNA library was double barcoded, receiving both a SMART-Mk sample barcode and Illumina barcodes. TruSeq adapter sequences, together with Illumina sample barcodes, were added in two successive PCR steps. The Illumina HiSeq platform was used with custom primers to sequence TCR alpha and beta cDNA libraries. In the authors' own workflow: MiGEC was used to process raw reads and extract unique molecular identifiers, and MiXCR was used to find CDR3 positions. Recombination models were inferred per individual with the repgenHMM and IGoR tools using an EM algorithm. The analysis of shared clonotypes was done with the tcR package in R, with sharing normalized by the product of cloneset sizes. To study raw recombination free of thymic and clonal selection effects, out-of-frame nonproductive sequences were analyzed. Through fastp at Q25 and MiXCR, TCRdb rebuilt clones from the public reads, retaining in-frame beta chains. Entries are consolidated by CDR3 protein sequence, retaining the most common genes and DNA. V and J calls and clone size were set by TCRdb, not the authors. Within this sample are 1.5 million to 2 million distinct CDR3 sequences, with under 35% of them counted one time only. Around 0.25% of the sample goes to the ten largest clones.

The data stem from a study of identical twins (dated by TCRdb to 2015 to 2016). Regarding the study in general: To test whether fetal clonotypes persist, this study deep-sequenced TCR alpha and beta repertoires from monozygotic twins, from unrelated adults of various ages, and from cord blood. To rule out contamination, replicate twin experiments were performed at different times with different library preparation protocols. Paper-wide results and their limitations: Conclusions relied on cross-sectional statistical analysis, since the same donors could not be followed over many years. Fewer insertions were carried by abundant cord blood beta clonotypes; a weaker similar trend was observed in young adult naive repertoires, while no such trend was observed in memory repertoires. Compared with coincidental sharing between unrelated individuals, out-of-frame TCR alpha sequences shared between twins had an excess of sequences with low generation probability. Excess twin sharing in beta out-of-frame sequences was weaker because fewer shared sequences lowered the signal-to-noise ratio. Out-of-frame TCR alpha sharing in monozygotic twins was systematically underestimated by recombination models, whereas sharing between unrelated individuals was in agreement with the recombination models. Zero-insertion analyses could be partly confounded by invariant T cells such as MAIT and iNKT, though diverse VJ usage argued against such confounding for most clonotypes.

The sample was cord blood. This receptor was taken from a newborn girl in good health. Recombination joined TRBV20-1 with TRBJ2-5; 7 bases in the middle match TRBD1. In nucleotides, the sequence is TGCAGTGCCTCAAGGGGGCTCCAAGAGACCCAGTACTTC. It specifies CSASRGLQETQYF.